Shown below are 17 T cell receptor beta chains from a single sample sequenced in a study of cytomegalovirus exposure and HLA in healthy donors. The PCR made use of 60 Vbeta and 13 Jbeta primers. Assay: immunoSEQ multiplex PCR; the TCRdb copy retains only in-frame clones and omits some. The sample lists 170,000 or so clones; less than 85% were seen once. Material for sequencing was PBMCs. The receptors here all came from a man younger than 30 in good health and CMV-seronegative.

The rearrangement links TRBV29-1 to TRBJ2-5; 7 nucleotides match TRBD2. Germline V gene lookup returns CDR1 SQVTM and CDR2 ANQGSEA. This CDR3 comprises 12 residues. V trimming: 4 bases; J trimming: 1 base; junction bases outside the gene matches: 0. For the CDR3, the DNA is TGCAGCGTTGGACTAGCCCAAGAGACCCAGTACTTC. It is translated as CSVGLAQETQYF. Together with reference TRBV29-1 and TRBJ2-5, the CDR3 gives the full variable domain: SAVISQKPSRDICQRGTSLTIQCQVDSQVTMMFWYRQQPGQSLTLIATANQGSEATYESGFVIDKFPISRPNLTFSTLTVSNMSPEDSSIYLCSVGLAQETQYFGPGTRLLVL.

This clone showed up just once. The chain links TRBV7-2 to TRBJ2-2; no clear D. The V gene's germline CDR1 is SGHTA and CDR2 FQGNSA. V lost 5 bases and J 3 bases, leaving 16 bases between the germline ends. CDR3 length: 16 residues. The CDR3 reads CASSPRVLLDTGELFF. Here the CDR3 DNA reads TGTGCCAGCAGCCCCCGGGTCCTGTTGGACACCGGGGAGCTGTTTTTT.

The chain employs TRBV5-1 and TRBJ2-7; 10 positions agree with TRBD1. Germline V gene sequence: CDR1 SGHRS, CDR2 YFSETQ. V trimming: 1 base; J trimming: 3 bases; junction bases outside the gene matches: 10. The CDR3 has 17 residues. The CDR3 is CASSLRRGTGDHYEQYF. Here the CDR3 DNA reads TGCGCCAGCAGCTTGCGGCGTGGGACAGGGGATCACTACGAGCAGTACTTC. The full variable domain, completed using reference TRBV5-1 and TRBJ2-7, is KAGVTQTPRYLIKTRGQQVTLSCSPISGHRSVSWYQQTPGQGLQFLFEYFSETQRNKGNFPGRFSGRQFSNSRSEMNVSTLELGDSALYLCASSLRRGTGDHYEQYFGPGTRLTVT.

V is TRBV4-2 and J is TRBJ2-2; 8 nucleotides match TRBD2. Germline V gives CDR1 LGHNA, CDR2 YNFKEQ. The junction had 15 bases not matched to a gene; V was cut back by 4 bases and J by 5 bases. The CDR3 sequence is 18 residues long. The CDR3 DNA is TGTGCCAGCAGCCCCCGAACCGGGACTAGGTTAAGAACCGGGGAGCTGTTTTTT. It translates to CASSPRTGTRLRTGELFF.

This chain links TRBV18 with TRBJ1-2; D unclear. The CDR3 spans 15 residues. Trimming took 3 bases from V and 4 from J, leaving 15 bases between them. Germline CDR1 is KGHSH and CDR2 is LQKENI. CDR3 region: CASSPREAEVYGYTF. Here the CDR3 DNA reads TGTGCCAGCTCACCCCGGGAGGCGGAAGTCTATGGCTACACCTTC.

The genes are TRBV10-2 and TRBJ1-5; D is possibly TRBD1 (5 bases). The V and J ends lost 3 bases and 1 base respectively, with 7 bases between them. The CDR3 is 14 amino acids. Looked up from germline, CDR1 is WSHSY and CDR2 is SAAADI. CDR3 sequence reads: CASSDRASNQPQHF. The DNA of the CDR3 is TGCGCCAGCAGTGACAGGGCCAGCAATCAGCCCCAGCATTTT.

This chain uses TRBV5-4 with TRBJ2-5; possible D gene TRBD1, 6 bases. CDR1 and CDR2 (germline): SGHNT, YYREEE (reference sequence). CDR3 length: 14 amino acids. V was shortened by 0 bases and J by 3 bases, with 9 bases between the two germline ends. CDR3 nucleotide sequence: TGTGCCAGCAGCTTGGGTGGGACAAAAGAGACCCAGTACTTC. Translation gives CASSLGGTKETQYF. Full variable domain (outside the CDR3, taken from reference TRBV5-4 and TRBJ2-5): ETGVTQSPTHLIKTRGQQVTLRCSSQSGHNTVSWYQQALGQGPQFIFQYYREEENGRGNFPPRFSGLQFPNYSSELNVNALELDDSALYLCASSLGGTKETQYFGPGTRLLVL.

This rearrangement joins TRBV18 to TRBJ2-1, with 7 nucleotides matching TRBD2. Germline CDR1 reads KGHSH; CDR2 reads LQKENI. Trimming removed 4 bases from V and 5 bases from J; junction bases left unmatched: 2. This CDR3 has 13 residues. The chain's CDR3 is CASSLLADNEQFF. CDR3 in DNA: TGTGCCAGCTCACTTCTAGCGGACAATGAGCAGTTCTTC.

This rearrangement joins TRBV28 to TRBJ1-5; a weak D match, TRBD1 (5 bases). The ends were cut back, 4 bases at V and 7 bases at J, with 14 bases in the middle. There are 14 residues in the CDR3. CDR1 and CDR2 from the germline V gene are MDHEN and SYDVKM. Written as DNA, the CDR3 is TGTGCCAGCAGTTATCCAGGGTTTTGGCAGCCCCAGCATTTT. Its protein product is CASSYPGFWQPQHF.

Comment on this clone: The sample carries other DNA sequences with the same CDR3. The J gene is TRBJ2-2, the V gene TRBV10-3; the match to TRBD1 covers 9 bases. Germline values: CDR1 ENHRY, CDR2 SYGVKD. The CDR3 runs to 14 residues. The junction had 1 base not matched to a gene; V was cut back by 6 bases and J by 2 bases. The CDR3: CAIRTGGNTGELFF. The CDR3 DNA is TGTGCCATCAGAACAGGGGGCAACACCGGGGAGCTGTTTTTT.

For the CDR3, the DNA is TGTGCCAGCGCCGGGACAGGGGATGAAAAACTGTTTTTT. Translating gives CASAGTGDEKLFF. This sequence joins TRBV19 and TRBJ1-4, with 10 bases identical to TRBD1. The CDR3 consists of 13 residues. Trimming at V came to 9 bases and at J to 6 bases, leaving 4 bases not matched to a gene. Germline lookup yields CDR1 LNHDA and CDR2 SQIVND (reference sequence).

This clone has a handful of counts. The chain recombines TRBV29-1 with TRBJ2-1, with 7 positions matching TRBD2. This CDR3 is built from 16 residues. V shed 0 bases, J shed 5 bases, and the junction held 10 bases outside the gene matches. Germline V gives CDR1 SQVTM, CDR2 ANQGSEA. In nucleotides, the CDR3 is TGCAGCGTTGAAGAGAGTCCGGCTAGCGGTGACAATGAGCAGTTCTTC. Amino acids: CSVEESPASGDNEQFF.

The chain couples TRBV9 to TRBJ1-3; 8 nucleotides agree with TRBD1. The CDR3 has 15 amino acids. CDR1 SGDLS and CDR2 YYNGEE come from the germline V gene. V was clipped by 4 bases and J by 4 bases; unmatched bases: 7. The CDR3 sequence is CASSTQDREGNTIYF. CDR3 coding DNA: TGTGCCAGCAGCACCCAGGACAGGGAAGGAAACACCATATATTTT.

The chain employs TRBV2 and TRBJ2-7, with a tentative D call TRBD1 (8 bases). The V gene lost 2 bases and the J gene lost 6 bases, with 11 bases spanning the gap. The CDR3 spans 13 residues. Looked up from germline, CDR1 is SNHLY and CDR2 is FYNNEI. CDR3 DNA: TGTGCCAGCAGTGAAAACAGGGGGGGCGAGCAGTACTTC. Its translation: CASSENRGGEQYF.

The chain recombines TRBV7-2 with TRBJ2-4, with D possibly matching TRBD2 (6 bases). The CDR3 contains 16 residues. Germline loops: CDR1 SGHTA, CDR2 FQGNSA. Between the trimmed V and J ends, which lost 5 bases and 1 base, there was a span of 15 bases. The CDR3 protein is CASSLWGGRAKNIQYF. CDR3 nucleotides: TGTGCCAGCAGCCTATGGGGAGGCCGGGCCAAAAACATTCAGTACTTC.

The gene calls are TRBV19 and TRBJ2-3; 9 nucleotides align to TRBD2. Per the germline V gene, CDR1 is LNHDA and CDR2 is SQIVND (reference sequence). The CDR3 totals 17 residues. V lost 5 bases and J lost 0; bases outside the gene matches: 9. CDR3 region: CASSLGGRAWSTDTQYF. CDR3 nucleotide sequence: TGTGCCAGTAGTCTTGGCGGGAGGGCCTGGAGCACAGATACGCAGTATTTT.

The CDR3 protein is CAWSVGGPGDGYTF. The CDR3 region has the DNA TGTGCCTGGAGTGTCGGGGGGCCCGGGGATGGCTACACCTTC. This rearrangement joins TRBV30 to TRBJ1-2, with a weak D call TRBD1 (6 bases). Trimming pared 0 bases from V and 6 bases from J, leaving 14 bases between. This CDR3 spans 14 amino acids. Per germline, CDR1 GTSNPN and CDR2 SVGIG (reference sequence).